The 26 T cell receptor beta chains given below trace back to one sample, sequenced in a study of blood T cell repertoires in COVID-19. Libraries were prepared by immunoSEQ multiplex PCR; TCRdb keeps only in-frame clonotypes and omits some of them. This sample carries approximately 64,000 clones, roughly 91% of them seen once, and the ten largest clones take roughly 9.1%. Sequenced sample: PBMCs or T cells enriched from blood (not recorded which). The receptors originated from a woman aged 40 to 50 who had recovered from COVID-19.

This chain links TRBV11-3 with TRBJ2-3; 9 bases are a match to TRBD2. The CDR3 is made up of 13 amino acids. Per the germline V gene, CDR1 is SGHNT and CDR2 is YENEEA. V trimming: 4 bases; J trimming: 8 bases; junction bases outside the gene matches: 4. CDR3 DNA: TGTGCCAGCAGCTATAGCGGGGGAGGTACGCAGTATTTT. This gives the protein CASSYSGGGTQYF.

The chain's CDR3 is CASSPRGMAANSPLHF. As DNA, the CDR3 is TGTGCCAGCAGCCCCAGGGGGATGGCGGCAAATTCACCCCTCCACTTT. This chain links TRBV7-2 with TRBJ1-6; 7 nucleotides agree with TRBD1. The V segment lost 5 bases and the J segment 7 bases; nucleotides outside the gene matches: 11. The CDR3 covers 16 residues. Germline CDR1 is SGHTA and CDR2 is FQGNSA.

This chain joins TRBV11-2 and TRBJ2-2; D not certain. V gave up 5 bases and J gave up 6 bases, with 13 bases separating them. Germline CDR1 reads SGHAT; CDR2 reads FQNNGV. CDR3 length: 14 amino acids. DNA of the CDR3: TGTGCCAGCAGCCCAATTATCACGGCCGGGGAGCTGTTTTTT. Its translation: CASSPIITAGELFF.

In its sample, this clone ranks as medium-sized. The chain carries TRBV4-1 and TRBJ1-2; 7 nucleotides line up with TRBD1. CDR3 length: 15 amino acids. The J segment lost 0 bases and the V segment lost 1 base, leaving 2 bases of the junction unmatched. In germline, CDR1 is MGHRA, CDR2 YSYEKL. This CDR3 reads CASSQAQGTNYGYTF. CDR3 nucleotides: TGCGCCAGCAGCCAAGCACAGGGGACTAACTATGGCTACACCTTC.

The rearrangement links TRBV7-8 to TRBJ2-7; 12 bases fit TRBD1. Germline V gives CDR1 SGHVS, CDR2 FQNEAQ. V lost 3 bases, J lost 6 bases, and 6 bases stayed unmatched. This CDR3 spans 15 amino acids. CDR3 nucleotides: TGTGCCAGCAGCTTTGCCGGGACAGGGGGCGCCGAGCAGTACTTC. Amino acids: CASSFAGTGGAEQYF.

J is TRBJ2-2 and V is TRBV6-5, with 13 bases lining up with TRBD2. In germline, CDR1 is MNHEY, CDR2 SVGAGI. V trimming: 2 bases; J trimming: 8 bases; junction bases outside the gene matches: 2. This CDR3 has 15 amino acids. Here the CDR3 reads CASSYTSGGVGELFF. In DNA, the CDR3 is TGTGCCAGCAGTTACACTAGCGGGGGGGTTGGGGAGCTGTTTTTT.

This clone was seen a handful of times. This chain connects TRBV9 to TRBJ1-6; D remains ambiguous. Germline CDR1 reads SGDLS; CDR2 reads YYNGEE. This CDR3 is built from 15 residues. Trimming pared 0 bases from V and 10 bases from J, leaving 14 bases between. For the CDR3, the DNA is TGTGCCAGCAGCGTAGACCACCGTCCGGTCTCACCCCTCCACTTT. Protein product: CASSVDHRPVSPLHF.

This clone was counted only a few times. This rearrangement joins TRBV29-1 to TRBJ1-1; tentatively, D is TRBD1 (6 bases). This CDR3 comprises 13 residues. Per the germline V gene, CDR1 is SQVTM and CDR2 is ANQGSEA. V gave up 7 bases and J gave up 4 bases, with 16 bases separating them. The CDR3 coding sequence is TGCAGCGCTTCCGGACAGCAAAGCACTGAAGCTTTCTTT. Translated, it gives CSASGQQSTEAFF.

This chain uses TRBV11-3 with TRBJ2-7, with 7 bases lining up with TRBD1. This CDR3 has 15 residues. Germline lookup yields CDR1 SGHNT and CDR2 YENEEA. J gave up 3 bases and V 5 bases, and 10 bases lay outside the gene matches. CDR3 residues: CASSRSVDRVYEQYF. The CDR3 DNA follows: TGTGCCAGCAGCCGTAGTGTAGACAGGGTCTACGAGCAGTACTTC.

The genes are TRBV15 and TRBJ1-4; D gene uncertain. This CDR3 comprises 15 residues. V was pared by 1 base and J by 4 bases, with 10 bases between. Germline CDR1 reads LNHNV; CDR2 reads YYDKDF (reference sequence). CDR3 in DNA: TGTGCCACCAGCAGAGGTGGCAGCGGTAATGAAAAACTGTTTTTT. Amino acid sequence: CATSRGGSGNEKLFF.

CDR3 loop: CASSIRQGVNYGYTF. Here the CDR3 DNA reads TGTGCCAGTAGTATACGGCAGGGGGTAAACTATGGCTACACCTTC. The chain links TRBV19 to TRBJ1-2; TRBD1 aligns across 7 bases. Trimming cost V 2 bases and J 2 bases; bases outside gene matches: 5. CDR3 size: 15 residues. From germline, CDR1 is LNHDA and CDR2 SQIVND (reference sequence).

V usage is TRBV2 and J usage is TRBJ1-6, with 8 positions matching TRBD1. Germline V gene lookup returns CDR1 SNHLY and CDR2 FYNNEI. J lost 6 bases, V lost 5 bases, and 9 bases had no gene match. This CDR3 contains 16 residues. The CDR3 nucleotides are TGTGCCAGCAGTAACCAGGGGGCGCCTCTTAATTCACCCCTCCACTTT. Translation gives CASSNQGAPLNSPLHF. Full variable domain (outside the CDR3, taken from reference TRBV2 and TRBJ1-6): EPEVTQTPSHQVTQMGQEVILRCVPISNHLYFYWYRQILGQKVEFLVSFYNNEISEKSEIFDDQFSVERPDGSNFTLKIRSTKLEDSAMYFCASSNQGAPLNSPLHFGNGTRLTVT.

The chain joins TRBV19 to TRBJ2-3, with TRBD2 as a possible D gene (7 bases). Germline loops: CDR1 LNHDA, CDR2 SQIVND (reference sequence). The germline V and J ends were trimmed by 3 bases and 6 bases, with 13 bases remaining between them. This CDR3 is built from 14 residues. This CDR3 is CASSMGLQGDTQYF. In DNA, the CDR3 is TGTGCCAGTAGTATGGGACTACAGGGCGATACGCAGTATTTT. Complete variable domain (other parts from reference TRBV19 and TRBJ2-3): DGGITQSPKYLFRKEGQNVTLSCEQNLNHDAMYWYRQDPGQGLRLIYYSQIVNDFQKGDIAEGYSVSREKKESFPLTVTSAQKNPTAFYLCASSMGLQGDTQYFGPGTRLTVL.

This sequence joins TRBV2 and TRBJ1-4; TRBD1 agrees at 7 bases. The V gene end was trimmed by 6 bases and the J gene end by 1 base; junction bases not matched to a gene: 5. Germline loops: CDR1 SNHLY, CDR2 FYNNEI. CDR3 length: 15 amino acids. In DNA form, the CDR3 reads TGTGCCAGCAGAAACAGGGGTGGAACTAATGAAAAACTGTTTTTT. Residues: CASRNRGGTNEKLFF.

This rearrangement joins TRBV11-2 to TRBJ2-7, with a possible D match to TRBD1 (5 bases). Trimming pared 5 bases from V and 9 bases from J, leaving 14 bases between. The CDR3 is 12 amino acids. Germline CDR1 and CDR2: SGHAT and FQNNGV. CDR3 region: CASSPSVTVQYF. CDR3 DNA: TGTGCCAGCAGCCCCTCGGTGACAGTGCAGTACTTC.

The chain couples TRBV3-1 (or the pseudogene TRBV3-2) to TRBJ2-7, with D possibly matching TRBD2 (6 bases). Germline V gene sequence: CDR1 LGHDT, CDR2 YNNKEL (reference sequence). The CDR3 extends over 14 amino acids. V lost 3 bases and J lost 0, with 9 bases in between. The CDR3 nucleotides are TGTGCCAGCAGCCAGGGCGGGGTCTCCTACGAGCAGTACTTC. Its protein is CASSQGGVSYEQYF.

The V call is TRBV5-1, the J call TRBJ2-3; TRBD1 is a possible D gene (6 bases). Trimming stripped 0 bases from V and 0 bases from J, with 20 bases between. Germline V gene sequence: CDR1 SGHRS, CDR2 YFSETQ. The CDR3 spans 19 residues. The CDR3 loop is CASSLVPLQGIGSTDTQYF. As DNA, the CDR3 is TGCGCCAGCAGCTTGGTCCCCCTACAGGGAATCGGGAGCACAGATACGCAGTATTTT.

This rearrangement joins TRBV11-2 to TRBJ1-2; TRBD1 might be the D (6 bases). V lost 1 base and J 0 bases, leaving 9 bases between the germline ends. The germline V gene has CDR1 SGHAT and CDR2 FQNNGV. The CDR3 has 15 residues. As DNA, the CDR3 is TGTGCCAGCAGCTTAGGACAGGCGACTAACTATGGCTACACCTTC. Translating gives CASSLGQATNYGYTF.

V is TRBV5-1 and J is TRBJ2-3; 12 bases match TRBD2. Germline lookup yields CDR1 SGHRS and CDR2 YFSETQ. The CDR3 extends over 15 amino acids. V gave up 3 bases and J gave up 7 bases; unmatched junction bases: 6. This CDR3 reads CASSSELAGGNTQYF. The CDR3 DNA reads as TGCGCCAGCAGCTCGGAACTAGCGGGGGGTAATACGCAGTATTTT.

The CDR3: CASSSKTGHGNEQFF. The CDR3 DNA reads as TGCGCCAGCAGCTCAAAGACAGGGCATGGAAATGAGCAGTTCTTC. The gene calls are TRBV5-1 and TRBJ2-1, with 7 bases fitting TRBD1. From germline, CDR1 is SGHRS and CDR2 YFSETQ. V was pared by 3 bases and J by 7 bases, with 10 bases of the junction left unmatched. This CDR3 is 15 amino acids long.

The count of this clone is one. J is TRBJ1-5 and V is TRBV5-6; 9 bases fit TRBD1. The germline V gene has CDR1 SGHDT and CDR2 YYEEEE. The trim removed 5 bases at V and 2 bases at J, leaving 11 bases unmatched. The CDR3 extends over 17 amino acids. DNA for the CDR3: TGTGCCAGCAGAAAAGGGACAGGGATCATCGGCAATCAGCCCCAGCATTTT. The encoded protein is CASRKGTGIIGNQPQHF.

The chain uses TRBV5-1 and TRBJ2-3, with 12 bases aligning to TRBD2. CDR1 is SGHRS, CDR2 YFSETQ, per germline. The CDR3 length is 15 residues. V dropped 4 bases and J dropped 6; count of bases not matched to a gene: 6. CDR3 coding DNA: TGCGCCAGCAGCGCTAGCGGGGGGGCCCGGGATACGCAGTATTTT. It encodes CASSASGGARDTQYF.

The chain couples TRBV4-1 to TRBJ2-1, with a weak D call TRBD1 (6 bases). The CDR3 contains 17 residues. V was shortened by 4 bases and J by 9 bases, with 25 bases between the two germline ends. CDR1 is MGHRA, CDR2 YSYEKL, per germline. The CDR3 sequence is CASSPVQTGTSTTEQFF. DNA for the CDR3: TGCGCCAGCAGCCCGGTTCAAACAGGGACGTCCACCACTGAGCAGTTCTTC.

The rearrangement links TRBV19 to TRBJ1-4; no definite D call. The V and J ends lost 1 base and 11 bases respectively, with 14 bases between them. Germline V lookup: CDR1 LNHDA, CDR2 SQIVND (reference sequence). This CDR3 has 14 residues. The CDR3 here is CASSIGGHTPKLFF. In DNA form, the CDR3 reads TGTGCCAGTAGTATAGGAGGGCACACACCGAAACTGTTTTTT.

The rearrangement uses TRBV3-1 (or the pseudogene TRBV3-2) and TRBJ2-5; TRBD1 matches at 8 bases. J gave up 2 bases and V 5 bases, and 13 bases lay outside the gene matches. Germline lookup yields CDR1 LGHDT and CDR2 YNNKEL (reference sequence). The CDR3 consists of 17 residues. CDR3 protein: CASSNTYRGRLQETQYF. As DNA, the CDR3 is TGTGCCAGCAGCAACACCTACAGGGGGAGGCTTCAAGAGACCCAGTACTTC.

This sequence joins TRBV29-1 and TRBJ2-2; 9 bases are a match to TRBD1. The V and J ends lost 1 base and 5 bases, in that order; junction bases with no gene match: 8. The CDR3 has 16 residues. Germline V CDR1 and CDR2: SQVTM, ANQGSEA. Here the CDR3 reads CSVEAPGTGRTGELFF. CDR3 bases: TGCAGCGTTGAAGCCCCTGGGACAGGGAGAACCGGGGAGCTGTTTTTT.